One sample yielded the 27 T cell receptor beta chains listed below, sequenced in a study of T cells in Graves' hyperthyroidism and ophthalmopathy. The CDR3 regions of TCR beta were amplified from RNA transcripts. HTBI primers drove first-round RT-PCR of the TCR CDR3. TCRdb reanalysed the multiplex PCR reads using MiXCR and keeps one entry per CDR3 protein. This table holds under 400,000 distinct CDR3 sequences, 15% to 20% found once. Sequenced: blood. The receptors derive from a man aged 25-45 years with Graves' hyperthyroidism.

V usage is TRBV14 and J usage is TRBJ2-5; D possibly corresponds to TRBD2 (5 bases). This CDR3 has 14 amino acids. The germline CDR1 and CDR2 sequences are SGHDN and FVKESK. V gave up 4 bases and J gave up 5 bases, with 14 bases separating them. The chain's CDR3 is CASSPSGVEETQYF. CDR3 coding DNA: TGTGCCAGCAGCCCCAGCGGAGTAGAGGAGACCCAGTACTTC.

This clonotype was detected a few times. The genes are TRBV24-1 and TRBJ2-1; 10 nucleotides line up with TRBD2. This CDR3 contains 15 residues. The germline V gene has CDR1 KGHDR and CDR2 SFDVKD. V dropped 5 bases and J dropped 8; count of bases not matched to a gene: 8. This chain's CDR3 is CATSVSTSGTDEQFF. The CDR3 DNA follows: TGTGCCACCAGTGTGAGTACTAGCGGGACCGATGAGCAGTTCTTC.

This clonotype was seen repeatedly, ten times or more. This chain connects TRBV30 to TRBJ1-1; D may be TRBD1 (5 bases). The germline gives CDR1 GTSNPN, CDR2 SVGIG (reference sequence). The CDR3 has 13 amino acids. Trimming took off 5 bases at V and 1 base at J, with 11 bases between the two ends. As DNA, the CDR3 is TGTGCCTGGTGCTCCGGGGGGAACACTGAAGCTTTCTTT. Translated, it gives CAWCSGGNTEAFF.

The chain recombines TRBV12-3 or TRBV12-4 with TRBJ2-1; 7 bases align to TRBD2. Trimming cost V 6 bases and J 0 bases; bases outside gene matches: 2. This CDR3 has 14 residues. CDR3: CASRGGSSYNEQFF. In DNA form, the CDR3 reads TGTGCCAGCAGAGGCGGGAGCTCCTACAATGAGCAGTTCTTC.

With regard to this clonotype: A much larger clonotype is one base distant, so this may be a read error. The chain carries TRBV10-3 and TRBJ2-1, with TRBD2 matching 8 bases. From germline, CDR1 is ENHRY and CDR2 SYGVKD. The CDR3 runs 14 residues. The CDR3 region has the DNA TGTGCCGTCAGTCTGCGGGAGGATCTCAATGAGCAGTTCTTC. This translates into CAVSLREDLNEQFF.

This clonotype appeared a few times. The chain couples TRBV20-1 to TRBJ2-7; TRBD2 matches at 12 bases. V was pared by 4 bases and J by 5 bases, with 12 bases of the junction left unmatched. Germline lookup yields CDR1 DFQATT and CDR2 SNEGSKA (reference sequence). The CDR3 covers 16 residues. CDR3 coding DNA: TGCAGTGCTAAGAATCTAGCGGGAGGGCCCCCCCACGAGCAGTACTTC. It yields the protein CSAKNLAGGPPHEQYF.

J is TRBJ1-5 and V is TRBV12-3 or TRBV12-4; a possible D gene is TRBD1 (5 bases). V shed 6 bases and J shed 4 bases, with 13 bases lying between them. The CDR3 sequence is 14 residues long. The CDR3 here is CASRDLGGNQPQHF. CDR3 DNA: TGTGCCAGCAGGGACCTTGGGGGAAATCAGCCCCAGCATTTT.

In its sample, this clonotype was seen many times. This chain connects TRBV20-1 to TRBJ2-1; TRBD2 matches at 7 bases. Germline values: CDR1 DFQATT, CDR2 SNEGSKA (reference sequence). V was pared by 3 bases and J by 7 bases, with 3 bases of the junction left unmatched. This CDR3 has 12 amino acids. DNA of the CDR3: TGCAGTGCTAGGTTGCGGGAGAATGAGCAGTTCTTC. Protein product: CSARLRENEQFF.

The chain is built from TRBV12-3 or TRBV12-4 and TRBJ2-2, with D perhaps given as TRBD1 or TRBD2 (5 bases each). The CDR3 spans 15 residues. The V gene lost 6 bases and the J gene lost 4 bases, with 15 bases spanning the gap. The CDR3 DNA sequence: TGTGCCAGCAGCTATACGGGACCCGGCACCGGGGAGCTGTTTTTT. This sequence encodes CASSYTGPGTGELFF.

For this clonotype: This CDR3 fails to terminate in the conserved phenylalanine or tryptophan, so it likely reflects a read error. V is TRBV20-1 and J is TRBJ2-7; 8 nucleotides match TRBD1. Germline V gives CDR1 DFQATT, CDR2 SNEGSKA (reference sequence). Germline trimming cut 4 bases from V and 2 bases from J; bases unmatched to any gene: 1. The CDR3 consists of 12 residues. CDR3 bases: TGCAGTGCTACGACAGGGGCCTACGAGCAGTACCTC. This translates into CSATTGAYEQYL.

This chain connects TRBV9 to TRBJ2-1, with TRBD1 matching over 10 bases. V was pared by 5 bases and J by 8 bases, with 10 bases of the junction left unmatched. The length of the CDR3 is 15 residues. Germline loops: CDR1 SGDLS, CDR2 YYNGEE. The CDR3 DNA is TGTGCCAGCAGAGGAGGGACAGGGGTGGGCGATGAGCAGTTCTTC. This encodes CASRGGTGVGDEQFF. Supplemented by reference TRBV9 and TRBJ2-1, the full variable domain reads DSGVTQTPKHLITATGQRVTLRCSPRSGDLSVYWYQQSLDQGLQFLIQYYNGEERAKGNILERFSAQQFPDLHSELNLSSLELGDSALYFCASRGGTGVGDEQFFGPGTRLTVL.

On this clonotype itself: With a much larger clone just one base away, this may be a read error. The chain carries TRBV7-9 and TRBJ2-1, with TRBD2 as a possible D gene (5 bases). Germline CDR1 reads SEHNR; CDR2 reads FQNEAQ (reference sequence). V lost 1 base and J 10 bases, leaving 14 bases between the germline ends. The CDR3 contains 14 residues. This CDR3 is CASSLGAVASEQFF. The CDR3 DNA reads TGTGCCAGCAGCTTAGGCGCGGTAGCTAGCGAGCAGTTCTTC.

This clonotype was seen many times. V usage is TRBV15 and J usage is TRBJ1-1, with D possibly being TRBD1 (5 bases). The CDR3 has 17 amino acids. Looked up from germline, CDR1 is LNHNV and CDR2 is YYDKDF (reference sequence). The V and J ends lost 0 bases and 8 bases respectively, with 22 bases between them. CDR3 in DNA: TGTGCCACCAGCAGAGATTCGGGAATAGCTGCCAGGGAAGAAGCTTTCTTT. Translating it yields CATSRDSGIAAREEAFF. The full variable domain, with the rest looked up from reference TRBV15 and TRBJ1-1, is DAMVIQNPRYQVTQFGKPVTLSCSQTLNHNVMYWYQQKSSQAPKLLFHYYDKDFNNEADTPDNFQSRRPNTSFCFLDIRSPGLGDTAMYLCATSRDSGIAAREEAFFGQGTRLTVV.

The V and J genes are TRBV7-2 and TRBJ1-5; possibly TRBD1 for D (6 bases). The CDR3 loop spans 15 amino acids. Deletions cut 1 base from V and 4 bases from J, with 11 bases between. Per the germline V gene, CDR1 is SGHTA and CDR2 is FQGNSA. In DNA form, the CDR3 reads TGTGCCAGCAGCTTAGAAGGAAGGGGGAATCAGCCCCAGCATTTT. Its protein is CASSLEGRGNQPQHF. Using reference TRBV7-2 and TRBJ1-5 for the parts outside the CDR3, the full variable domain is GAGVSQSPSNKVTEKGKDVELRCDPISGHTALYWYRQSLGQGLEFLIYFQGNSAPDKSGLPSDRFSAERTGGSVSTLTIQRTQQEDSAVYLCASSLEGRGNQPQHFGDGTRLSIL.

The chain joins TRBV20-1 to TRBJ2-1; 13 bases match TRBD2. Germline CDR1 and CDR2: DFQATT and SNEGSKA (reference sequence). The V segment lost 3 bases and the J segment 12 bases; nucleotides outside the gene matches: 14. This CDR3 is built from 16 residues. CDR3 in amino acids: CSARGHGLAGVDGQFF. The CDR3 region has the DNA TGCAGTGCTAGGGGGCATGGACTAGCGGGAGTAGATGGGCAGTTCTTC.

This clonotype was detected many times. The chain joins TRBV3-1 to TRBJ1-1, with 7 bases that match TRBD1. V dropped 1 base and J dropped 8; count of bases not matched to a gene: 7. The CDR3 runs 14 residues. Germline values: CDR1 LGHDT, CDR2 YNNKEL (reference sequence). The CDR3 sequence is CASSQVRQGGEAFF. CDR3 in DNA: TGTGCCAGCAGCCAAGTCCGACAGGGCGGAGAAGCTTTCTTT.

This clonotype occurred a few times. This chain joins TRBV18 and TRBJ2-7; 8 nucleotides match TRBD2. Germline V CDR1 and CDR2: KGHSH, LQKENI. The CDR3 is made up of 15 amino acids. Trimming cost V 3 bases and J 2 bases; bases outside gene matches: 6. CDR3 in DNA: TGTGCCAGCTCACCTCTCGGGGGGGGAACCTACGAGCAGTACTTC. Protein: CASSPLGGGTYEQYF. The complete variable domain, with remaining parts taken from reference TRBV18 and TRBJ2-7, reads NAGVMQNPRHLVRRRGQEARLRCSPMKGHSHVYWYRQLPEEGLKFMVYLQKENIIDESGMPKERFSAEFPKEGPSILRIQQVVRGDSAAYFCASSPLGGGTYEQYFGPGTRLTVT.

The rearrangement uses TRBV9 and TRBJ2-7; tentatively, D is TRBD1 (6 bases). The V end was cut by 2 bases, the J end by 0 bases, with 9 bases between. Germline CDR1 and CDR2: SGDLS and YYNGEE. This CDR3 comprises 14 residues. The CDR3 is CASSVRDTSYEQYF. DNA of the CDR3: TGTGCCAGCAGCGTCCGGGACACCTCCTACGAGCAGTACTTC.

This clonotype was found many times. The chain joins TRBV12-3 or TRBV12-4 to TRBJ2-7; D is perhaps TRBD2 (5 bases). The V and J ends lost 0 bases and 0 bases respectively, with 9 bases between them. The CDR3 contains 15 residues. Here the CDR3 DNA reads TGTGCCAGCAGTTTAGCGGGAGCCAGCTCCTACGAGCAGTACTTC. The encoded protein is CASSLAGASSYEQYF.

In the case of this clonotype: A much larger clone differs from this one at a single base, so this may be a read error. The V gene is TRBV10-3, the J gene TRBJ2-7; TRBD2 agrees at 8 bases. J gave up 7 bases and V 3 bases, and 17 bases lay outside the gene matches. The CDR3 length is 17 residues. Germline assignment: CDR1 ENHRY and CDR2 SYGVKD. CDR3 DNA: TGTGCCATCAGTGACGTTTCCGGGACTAGGGTATACAATGAGCAGTACTTC. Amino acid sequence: CAISDVSGTRVYNEQYF.

The CDR3 is CSAAGLAGGADTQYF. Here the CDR3 DNA reads TGCAGTGCTGCAGGACTAGCGGGAGGGGCAGATACGCAGTATTTT. The gene calls are TRBV20-1 and TRBJ2-3, with 15 bases fitting TRBD2. The junction had 4 bases not matched to a gene; V was cut back by 5 bases and J by 4 bases. Germline CDR1 and CDR2: DFQATT and SNEGSKA (reference sequence). The CDR3 runs 15 residues.

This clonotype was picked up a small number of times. This chain's CDR3 is CASSETADSYEQYF. CDR3 nucleotides: TGTGCCAGCAGTGAAACGGCAGACTCCTACGAGCAGTACTTC. The chain carries TRBV6-1 and TRBJ2-7, with D unclear. The germline gives CDR1 MNHNS, CDR2 SASEGT. V dropped 2 bases and J dropped 0 bases, with 8 bases sitting between them. The CDR3 is 14 residues long.

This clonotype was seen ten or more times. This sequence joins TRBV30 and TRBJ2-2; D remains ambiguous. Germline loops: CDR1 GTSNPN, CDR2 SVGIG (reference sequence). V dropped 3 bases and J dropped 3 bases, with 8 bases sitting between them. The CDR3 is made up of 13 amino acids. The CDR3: CAWRAYYTGELFF. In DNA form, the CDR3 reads TGTGCCTGGAGAGCCTATTACACCGGGGAGCTGTTTTTT.

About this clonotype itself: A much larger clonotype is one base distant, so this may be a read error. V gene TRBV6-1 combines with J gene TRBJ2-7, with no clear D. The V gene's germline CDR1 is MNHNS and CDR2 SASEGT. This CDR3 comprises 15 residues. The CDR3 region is CANSEASGGNYEQYF. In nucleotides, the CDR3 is TGTGCCAACAGTGAAGCGTCAGGTGGGAACTACGAGCAGTACTTC.

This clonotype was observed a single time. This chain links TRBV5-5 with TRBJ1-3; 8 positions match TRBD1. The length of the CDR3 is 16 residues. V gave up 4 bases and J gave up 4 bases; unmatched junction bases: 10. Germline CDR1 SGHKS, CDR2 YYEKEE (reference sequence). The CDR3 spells CASSRQTGAEGNTIYF. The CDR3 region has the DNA TGTGCCAGCAGCAGACAGACAGGGGCAGAAGGAAACACCATATATTTT.

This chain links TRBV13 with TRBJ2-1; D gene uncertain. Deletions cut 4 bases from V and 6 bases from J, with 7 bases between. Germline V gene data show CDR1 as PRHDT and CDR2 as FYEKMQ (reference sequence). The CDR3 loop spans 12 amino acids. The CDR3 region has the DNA TGTGCCAGCAGCTACAGCGCCAATGAGCAGTTCTTC. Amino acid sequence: CASSYSANEQFF.

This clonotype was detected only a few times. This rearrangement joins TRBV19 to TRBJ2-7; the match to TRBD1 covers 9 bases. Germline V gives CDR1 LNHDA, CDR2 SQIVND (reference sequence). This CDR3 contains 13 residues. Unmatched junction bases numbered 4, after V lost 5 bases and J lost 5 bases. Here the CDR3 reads CASSWTGENEQYF. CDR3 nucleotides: TGTGCCAGTAGTTGGACAGGGGAGAACGAGCAGTACTTC.